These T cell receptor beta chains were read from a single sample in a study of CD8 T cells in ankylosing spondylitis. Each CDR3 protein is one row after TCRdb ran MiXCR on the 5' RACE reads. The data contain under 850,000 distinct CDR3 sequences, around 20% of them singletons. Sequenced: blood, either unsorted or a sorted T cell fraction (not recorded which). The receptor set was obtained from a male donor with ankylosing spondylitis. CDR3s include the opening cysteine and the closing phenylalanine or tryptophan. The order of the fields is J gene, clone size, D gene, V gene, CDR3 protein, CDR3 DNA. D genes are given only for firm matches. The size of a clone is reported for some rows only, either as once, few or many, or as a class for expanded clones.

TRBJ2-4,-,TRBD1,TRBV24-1,CATSDSPRTGGLSPVQYF,TGTGCCACCAGTGATTCCCCCCGGACAGGGGGTCTCTCCCCCGTTCAGTACTTC
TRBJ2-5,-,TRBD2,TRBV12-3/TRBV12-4,CASSPQLAGANGAQYF,TGTGCCAGCAGCCCGCAACTAGCGGGGGCGAACGGGGCCCAGTACTTC
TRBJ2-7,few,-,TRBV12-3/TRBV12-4,CASSYSPGFEQYF,TGTGCCAGCAGTTATTCCCCGGGCTTCGAGCAGTACTTC
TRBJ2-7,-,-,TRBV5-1,CASSWTPESSYEQYF,TGCGCCAGCAGCTGGACCCCGGAGAGCTCCTACGAGCAGTACTTC
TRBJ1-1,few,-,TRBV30,CAWRSNEAFF,TGTGCCTGGAGATCGAATGAAGCTTTCTTT
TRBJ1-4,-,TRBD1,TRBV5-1,CASSLFGTGNEKLFF,TGCGCCAGCAGCTTGTTTGGGACAGGGAATGAAAAACTGTTTTTT
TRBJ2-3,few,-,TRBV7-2,CASSAKYTNTQYF,TGTGCCAGCAGCGCTAAGTATACGAATACGCAGTATTTT
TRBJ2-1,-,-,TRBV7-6,CASGHTGNEQFF,TGTGCCAGCGGCCACACAGGGAATGAGCAGTTCTTC
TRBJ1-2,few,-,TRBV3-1,CASSQDSGKNYGYTF,TGTGCCAGCAGCCAAGATTCAGGGAAGAACTATGGCTACACCTTC
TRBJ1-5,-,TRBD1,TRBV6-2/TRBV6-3,CASNRGGNQPQHF,TGTGCCAGCAACAGGGGAGGCAATCAGCCCCAGCATTTT
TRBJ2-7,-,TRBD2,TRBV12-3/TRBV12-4,CASSPFGTSGSLGEQYF,TGTGCCAGCAGTCCTTTCGGGACTAGCGGGAGCTTGGGCGAGCAGTACTTC
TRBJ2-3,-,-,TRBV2,CASSRRNTDTQYF,TGTGCCAGCAGCCGCCGAAACACAGATACGCAGTATTTT
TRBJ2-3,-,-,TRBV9,CASSRYWGSTDTQYF,TGTGCCAGCAGCCGATATTGGGGGAGCACAGATACGCAGTATTTT
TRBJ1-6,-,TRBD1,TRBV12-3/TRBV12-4,CASSSGTGGGYNSPLHF,TGTGCCAGCAGTTCGGGGACAGGGGGGGGATATAATTCACCCCTCCACTTT
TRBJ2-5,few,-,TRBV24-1,CATSDFGGRETQYF,TGTGCCACCAGTGATTTTGGGGGAAGAGAGACCCAGTACTTC
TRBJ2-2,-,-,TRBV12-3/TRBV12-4,CASSFAGSGAGELFF,TGTGCCAGCAGTTTTGCAGGCTCTGGGGCCGGGGAGCTGTTTTTT
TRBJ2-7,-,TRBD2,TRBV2,CASSLRTSGLYEQYF,TGTGCCAGCAGTCTACGGACTAGCGGCCTCTACGAGCAGTACTTC
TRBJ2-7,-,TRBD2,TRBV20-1,CSAAGGAYEQYF,TGCAGTGCCGCGGGGGGGGCCTACGAGCAGTACTTC
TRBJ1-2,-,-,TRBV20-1,CSARVPAGGYTF,TGCAGTGCGCGGGTCCCCGCGGGCGGCTACACCTTC
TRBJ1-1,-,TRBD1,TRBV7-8,CASSPRRTGGLGGHTEAFF,TGTGCCAGCAGCCCCCGTAGGACAGGGGGATTGGGAGGTCACACTGAAGCTTTCTTT
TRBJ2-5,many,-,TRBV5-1,CASSLGFGIRQETQYF,TGCGCCAGCAGCTTGGGGTTCGGGATCCGTCAAGAGACCCAGTACTTC
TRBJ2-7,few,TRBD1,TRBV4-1,CASSQEDRGDYEQYF,TGCGCCAGCAGCCAGGAGGACAGGGGGGACTACGAGCAGTACTTC
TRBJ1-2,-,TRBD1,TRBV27,CASSPYPLTGVNGYTF,TGTGCCAGCAGTCCCTACCCTTTGACAGGGGTGAATGGCTACACCTTC
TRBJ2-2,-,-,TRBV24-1,CATSYPWTGELFF,TGTGCCACCAGCTATCCATGGACCGGGGAGCTGTTTTTT
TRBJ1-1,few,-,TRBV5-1,CASSLIHRANTEAFF,TGCGCCAGCAGCTTGATCCACAGGGCTAACACTGAAGCTTTCTTT
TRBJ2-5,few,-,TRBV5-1,CASSLSLETQYF,TGCGCCAGCAGCTTATCTTTGGAGACCCAGTACTTC
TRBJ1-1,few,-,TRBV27,CASSLSWGGGTEAFF,TGTGCCAGCAGTTTATCCTGGGGGGGCGGCACTGAAGCTTTCTTT
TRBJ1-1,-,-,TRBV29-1,CSVRDLNTEAFF,TGCAGCGTTCGGGACTTGAACACTGAAGCTTTCTTT
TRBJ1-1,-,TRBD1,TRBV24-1,CATKKTGAPNTEAFF,TGTGCCACCAAAAAAACAGGGGCCCCGAACACTGAAGCTTTCTTT
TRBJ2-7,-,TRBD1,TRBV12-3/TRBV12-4,CASSFVGTGDEQYF,TGTGCCAGCAGTTTTGTCGGGACAGGGGACGAGCAGTACTTC
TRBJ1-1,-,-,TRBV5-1,CASSLASSRGRTEAFF,TGCGCCAGCAGCTTGGCCTCAAGCAGGGGCAGAACTGAAGCTTTCTTT
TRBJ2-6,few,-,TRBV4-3,CASSQGGQGTGLSGANVLTF,TGCGCCAGCAGCCAAGGGGGGCAAGGTACAGGGCTCTCTGGGGCCAACGTCCTGACTTTC
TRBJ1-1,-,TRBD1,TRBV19,CASSNNFRTGGATTEAFF,TGTGCCAGTAGTAACAATTTTCGGACAGGGGGCGCGACCACTGAAGCTTTCTTT
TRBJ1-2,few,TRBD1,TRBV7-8,CASSGEQGAGVGDTF,TGTGCCAGCAGCGGAGAACAGGGGGCTGGAGTCGGTGACACCTTC
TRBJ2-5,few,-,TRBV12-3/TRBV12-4,CASSWTDRETQYF,TGTGCCAGCAGTTGGACAGACCGGGAGACCCAGTACTTC
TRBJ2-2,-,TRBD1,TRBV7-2,CASSGGTGTGELFF,TGTGCCAGCAGCGGCGGGACAGGGACCGGGGAGCTGTTTTTT
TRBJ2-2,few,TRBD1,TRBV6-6,CASRSQGSGELFF,TGTGCCAGCAGGTCACAGGGGTCCGGGGAGCTGTTTTTT
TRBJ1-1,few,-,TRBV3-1,CASSPLTLNTEAFF,TGTGCCAGCAGCCCCCTAACACTTAACACTGAAGCTTTCTTT
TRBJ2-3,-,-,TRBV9,CASSAEDTQYF,TGTGCCAGCAGCGCTGAAGATACGCAGTATTTT
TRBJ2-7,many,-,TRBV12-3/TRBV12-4,CASNPQGSSKEQYF,TGTGCCAGCAACCCCCAGGGGTCCTCGAAAGAGCAGTACTTC
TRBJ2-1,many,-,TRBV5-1,CASSRTGRGFDEQFF,TGCGCCAGCAGCAGGACGGGACGGGGTTTCGATGAGCAGTTCTTC
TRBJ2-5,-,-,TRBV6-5,CASSYGQTSQETQYF,TGTGCCAGCAGTTACGGACAGACGAGCCAAGAGACCCAGTACTTC
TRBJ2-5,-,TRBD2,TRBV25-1,CASSDPVTSGSLETQYF,TGTGCCAGCAGTGACCCAGTCACTAGCGGGAGTTTAGAGACCCAGTACTTC
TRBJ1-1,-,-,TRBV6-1,CASKGGMNTEAFF,TGTGCCAGCAAGGGGGGGATGAACACTGAAGCTTTCTTT
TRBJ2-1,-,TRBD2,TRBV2,CASRLAGGGNEQFF,TGTGCCAGCAGGCTAGCGGGGGGAGGCAATGAGCAGTTCTTC
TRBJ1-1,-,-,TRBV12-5,CASGPNTGFTEAFF,TGTGCTAGTGGCCCTAACACAGGGTTTACTGAAGCTTTCTTT
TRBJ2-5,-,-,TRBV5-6,CASSLDGVETQYF,TGTGCCAGCAGCTTGGACGGCGTGGAGACCCAGTACTTC
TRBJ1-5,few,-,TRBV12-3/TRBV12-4,CASSLTRGEPQHF,TGTGCCAGCAGTTTAACCCGAGGGGAGCCCCAGCATTTT
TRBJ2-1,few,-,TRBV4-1,CASSQGLVGSYNEQFF,TGCGCCAGCAGCCAAGGACTAGTTGGGTCCTACAATGAGCAGTTCTTC
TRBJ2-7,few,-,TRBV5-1,CASSLGLEGVEQYF,TGCGCCAGCAGCTTGGGGCTGGAGGGGGTCGAGCAGTACTTC
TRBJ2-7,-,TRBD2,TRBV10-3,CATTDPQRGLYEQYF,TGTGCCACAACGGACCCTCAGCGGGGTCTCTACGAGCAGTACTTC
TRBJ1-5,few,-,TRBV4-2,CASSQDRRDGGFSNQPQHF,TGTGCCAGCAGCCAAGATCGGAGGGACGGGGGATTTAGCAATCAGCCCCAGCATTTT
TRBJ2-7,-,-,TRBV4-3,CASSQDRDLTYEQYF,TGCGCCAGCAGCCAAGACCGGGACCTCACCTACGAGCAGTACTTC
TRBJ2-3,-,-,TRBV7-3,CASSNKVRTASSSTDTQYF,TGTGCCAGCAGCAATAAGGTGCGGACGGCGTCGTCTAGCACAGATACGCAGTATTTT
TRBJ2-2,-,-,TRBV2,CASSGGVGYRNTGELFF,TGTGCCAGTTCCGGCGGGGTAGGGTATCGGAACACCGGGGAGCTGTTTTTT
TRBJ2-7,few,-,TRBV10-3,CAISESRQSYEQYF,TGTGCCATCAGTGAGTCGAGACAGTCCTACGAGCAGTACTTC
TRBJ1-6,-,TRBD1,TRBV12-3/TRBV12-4,CASRRQGGFYNSPLHF,TGTGCCAGCAGGAGACAGGGGGGCTTCTATAATTCACCCCTCCACTTT
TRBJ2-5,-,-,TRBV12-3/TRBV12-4,CASSLAFVGGPPAETQYF,TGTGCCAGCAGTTTAGCGTTCGTCGGGGGACCTCCGGCAGAGACCCAGTACTTC
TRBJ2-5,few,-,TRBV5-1,CASSPVTAQETQYF,TGCGCCAGCAGCCCAGTGACAGCCCAAGAGACCCAGTACTTC
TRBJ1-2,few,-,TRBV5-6,CASSLEVRGEGYTF,TGTGCCAGCAGCTTGGAGGTGAGGGGTGAAGGCTACACCTTC